This TCR beta chain derives from a study of shared T cell receptors in the human thymus. Germline CDR1 SGHTA, CDR2 FQGNSA. The trim removed 1 base at V and 4 bases at J, leaving 7 bases unmatched. The CDR3 consists of 16 residues. Only in-frame clones appear in the TCRdb table, and some are missing; sequencing was by immunoSEQ multiplex PCR. The sample carries approximately 760,000 clones, 80% to 90% recorded once. This sample also appeared in a second study, on human thymus T cells.

The sample taken for sequencing was thymocytes. The chain recombines TRBV7-2 with TRBJ1-2; the match to TRBD1 covers 9 bases. The clonotype was recovered from a girl under three years old with a congenital heart defect. In nucleotides, the CDR3 is TGTGCCAGCAGCTTAGACAACAGGGGGCTCATCTATGGCTACACCTTC. Translating it yields CASSLDNRGLIYGYTF.